The rows below give T cell receptor beta chains drawn from one sample of a study of blood T cell repertoires in COVID-19. The repertoire was sequenced with immunoSEQ multiplex PCR; TCRdb's copy has only in-frame clones and lacks some. The profile shows more than 50,000 clones, over 75% of them singletons. Input material: peripheral blood. The receptors shown here come from a man older than 75 with acute or convalescent COVID-19. CDR3s include the opening cysteine and the closing phenylalanine or tryptophan. A D gene is named only where the DNA matches it firmly. Clone size is stated in some rows and not others, as once, few, many or a class when expanded.

TRBV19	NA	NA	TRBJ1-1	CASSIDSTALNTEAFF	TGTGCCAGTAGTATAGATTCGACAGCCCTGAACACTGAAGCTTTCTTT
TRBV28	NA	TRBD1	TRBJ2-7	CASTKTGTNYEQYF	TGTGCCAGCACCAAGACAGGGACCAACTACGAGCAGTACTTC
TRBV5-1	NA	NA	TRBJ2-1	CASTSSYNEQFF	TGCGCCAGCACGAGCTCCTACAATGAGCAGTTCTTC
TRBV12-5	NA	NA	TRBJ1-2	CASGLVLGEKGKVGANYGYTF	TGTGCTAGTGGTTTGGTACTGGGAGAGAAAGGGAAAGTAGGAGCTAACTATGGCTACACCTTC
TRBV25-1	NA	NA	TRBJ1-6	CASSEYRAGADSPLHF	TGTGCCAGCAGTGAATATAGGGCAGGGGCGGATTCACCCCTCCACTTT
TRBV6-5	NA	NA	TRBJ2-6	CATANRAGANVLTF	TGTGCCACCGCGAACAGGGCTGGGGCCAACGTCCTGACTTTC
TRBV19	NA	NA	TRBJ1-4	CASTSGAAAEKLFF	TGTGCCAGTACCTCTGGTGCAGCGGCGGAAAAACTGTTTTTT
TRBV19	NA	NA	TRBJ1-2	CASSYSGGDYGYTF	TGTGCCAGTAGTTACTCGGGGGGCGACTATGGCTACACCTTC
TRBV7-2	NA	TRBD1	TRBJ1-5	CASSDRGSNQPQHF	TGTGCCAGCAGCGACAGGGGTAGCAATCAGCCCCAGCATTTT
TRBV12-3/TRBV12-4	NA	NA	TRBJ2-1	CASSLDSNEQFF	TGTGCCAGCAGTTTAGACAGCAATGAGCAGTTCTTC
TRBV6-1	NA	NA	TRBJ1-5	CASSDPRDTESNQPQHF	TGTGCCAGCAGTGACCCTCGGGACACCGAAAGCAATCAGCCCCAGCATTTT
TRBV18	NA	TRBD1	TRBJ1-1	CASSPRGGTGDTEAFF	TGTGCCAGCTCACCACGAGGGGGGACAGGGGACACTGAAGCTTTCTTT
TRBV28	NA	TRBD1	TRBJ2-1	CASSHSGQGRRGQFF	TGTGCCAGCAGTCACTCGGGACAGGGGCGGCGGGGGCAGTTCTTC
TRBV4-1	NA	TRBD2	TRBJ2-1	CASSQYTSGIYNEQFF	TGCGCCAGCAGCCAATACACTAGCGGGATATACAATGAGCAGTTCTTC
TRBV6-5	NA	NA	TRBJ1-1	CATQSGQNTEAFF	TGTGCCACTCAATCGGGACAGAACACTGAAGCTTTCTTT
TRBV19	NA	NA	TRBJ1-4	CASRDRTTNEKLFF	TGTGCCAGCAGAGACAGGACAACTAATGAAAAACTGTTTTTT
TRBV5-4	NA	TRBD1	TRBJ1-2	CASRRTGDDGYTF	TGTGCCAGCAGGAGGACAGGGGATGATGGCTACACCTTC
TRBV6-5	NA	NA	TRBJ1-1	CASSYSQGRAFF	TGTGCCAGCAGTTACTCACAGGGCAGAGCTTTCTTT
TRBV4-1	NA	NA	TRBJ1-6	CASSRGSSSYNSPLHF	TGCGCCAGCAGCCGCGGCTCGAGCTCCTATAATTCACCCCTCCACTTT
TRBV5-1	NA	NA	TRBJ2-2	CASSMGRSTGELFF	TGCGCCAGCAGTATGGGGCGGTCCACCGGGGAGCTGTTTTTT
TRBV7-9	NA	TRBD1	TRBJ2-1	CASSLGSAGQGVKNEQFF	TGTGCCAGCAGCTTAGGAAGTGCGGGACAGGGGGTGAAAAATGAGCAGTTCTTC
TRBV6-5	NA	TRBD1	TRBJ1-3	CASSYSGQGGNTIYF	TGTGCCAGCAGTTACTCGGGACAGGGCGGAAACACCATATATTTT
TRBV10-3	NA	TRBD2	TRBJ2-7	CAIRPGTSGGKVEQYF	TGTGCCATCAGACCTGGGACTAGCGGGGGCAAAGTCGAGCAGTACTTC
TRBV28	few	NA	TRBJ2-7	CASSLGGSSYEQYF	TGTGCCAGCAGTTTAGGAGGCAGCTCCTACGAGCAGTACTTC
TRBV3-1/TRBV3-2	few	TRBD1	TRBJ1-6	CASSQVNRGFSNSPLHF	TGTGCCAGCAGCCAGGTAAACAGGGGATTTTCGAATTCACCCCTCCACTTT
TRBV19	NA	NA	TRBJ2-2	CASSDSPRGSGELFF	TGTGCCAGTAGTGATTCACCCCGGGGGTCCGGGGAGCTGTTTTTT
TRBV4-2	medium-sized	NA	TRBJ2-1	CASSQDFVARDEQFF	TGTGCCAGCAGCCAAGACTTCGTAGCGAGGGATGAGCAGTTCTTC
TRBV9	NA	TRBD1	TRBJ2-2	CASSVAPRTGGTGELFF	TGTGCCAGCAGCGTAGCCCCCCGGACAGGGGGCACCGGGGAGCTGTTTTTT
TRBV11-2	NA	TRBD1	TRBJ1-3	CASSRGQVLGNTIYF	TGTGCCAGCAGCCGGGGACAGGTTCTTGGAAACACCATATATTTT
TRBV9	NA	TRBD1	TRBJ2-1	CASSYGDSFNEQFF	TGTGCCAGCAGCTACGGGGACAGCTTCAATGAGCAGTTCTTC
TRBV19	NA	NA	TRBJ2-5	CASSIGQTGTQYF	TGTGCCAGTAGTATCGGCCAGACGGGGACCCAGTACTTC
TRBV11-3	NA	NA	TRBJ2-7	CASSLGDSPYEQYF	TGTGCCAGCAGCCTCGGGGACTCCCCCTACGAGCAGTACTTC
TRBV7-5	NA	NA	TRBJ1-3	CARSLATENTIYF	TGTGCCAGAAGCTTAGCGACAGAAAACACCATATATTTT
TRBV19	many	TRBD1	TRBJ1-5	CASSAHSGTGGNQPQHF	TGTGCCAGTAGTGCGCACTCCGGGACAGGGGGCAATCAGCCCCAGCATTTT
TRBV6-5	NA	NA	TRBJ2-2	CASRAHVIGELFF	TGTGCCAGCAGGGCACATGTGATCGGGGAGCTGTTTTTT
TRBV5-1	NA	TRBD1	TRBJ2-7	CASSLTGGGYEQYF	TGCGCCAGCAGCTTGACAGGGGGCGGGTACGAGCAGTACTTC
TRBV7-6	NA	NA	TRBJ2-1	CASSRAAVGLYNEQFF	TGTGCCAGCAGCCGCGCGGCAGTGGGTTTATACAATGAGCAGTTCTTC
TRBV5-1	NA	TRBD1	TRBJ2-7	CASSLAGGTYEQYF	TGCGCCAGCAGCTTGGCAGGGGGCACCTACGAGCAGTACTTC
TRBV9	once	TRBD1	TRBJ1-5	CASSVGQGANQPQHF	TGTGCCAGCAGCGTAGGCCAGGGGGCCAATCAGCCCCAGCATTTT
TRBV5-1	NA	NA	TRBJ1-6	CASSGDLGRDNSPLHF	TGCGCCAGCAGCGGCGACCTCGGGAGGGATAATTCACCCCTCCACTTT
TRBV7-2	NA	NA	TRBJ2-7	CASSLAATAAEQYF	TGTGCCAGCAGCTTAGCTGCTACAGCGGCCGAGCAGTACTTC
TRBV5-1	once	TRBD1	TRBJ2-7	CASSPGQDAYEQYF	TGCGCCAGCAGCCCGGGACAGGATGCCTACGAGCAGTACTTC
TRBV7-9	NA	NA	TRBJ1-4	CASSLGGEREKLFF	TGTGCCAGCAGCTTAGGGGGAGAACGGGAAAAACTGTTTTTT
TRBV6-5	NA	TRBD2	TRBJ2-3	CASRGGTDTQYF	TGTGCCAGCAGGGGGGGGACAGATACGCAGTATTTT
TRBV28	NA	TRBD1	TRBJ2-5	CASSSTGGQETQYF	TGTGCCAGCAGTTCGACAGGGGGCCAAGAGACCCAGTACTTC
TRBV7-3	many	TRBD2	TRBJ2-3	CASSQAGGNTDTQYF	TGTGCCAGCAGCCAAGCGGGGGGAAACACAGATACGCAGTATTTT
TRBV19	once	NA	TRBJ1-5	CASSSRQMGNQPQHF	TGTGCCAGTAGTTCCAGACAGATGGGCAATCAGCCCCAGCATTTT
TRBV2	NA	NA	TRBJ1-4	CASSDGSGSEKLFF	TGTGCCAGCAGTGACGGATCAGGGTCTGAAAAACTGTTTTTT